The 13 T cell receptor beta chains presented below share a single source sample, sequenced in a study of blood T cell repertoires in COVID-19. TCRdb's table, derived via immunoSEQ multiplex PCR, lists solely in-frame clones and lacks some. The data contain around 150,000 clones, 87% of them singletons. The sequenced material came from peripheral blood. These TCRs come from a human donor in a cohort sampled during active COVID-19.

The chain links TRBV7-2 to TRBJ1-2; 7 bases agree with TRBD1. From germline, CDR1 is SGHTA and CDR2 FQGNSA. This CDR3 is built from 17 residues. V shed 6 bases, J shed 5 bases, and the junction held 18 bases outside the gene matches. This CDR3 reads CASSNFTGAPLVYGYTF. The CDR3 DNA is TGTGCCAGCAGTAATTTCACAGGGGCCCCCCTCGTATATGGCTACACCTTC.

The chain couples TRBV27 to TRBJ2-5; TRBD2 aligns across 7 bases. The CDR3 totals 14 residues. After removal of 5 bases from V and 6 bases from J, the junction contained 9 bases not matched to a gene. Germline V gives CDR1 MNHEY, CDR2 SMNVEV (reference sequence). The CDR3 sequence: CASSHGGNVQTQYF. The CDR3 nucleotides are TGTGCCAGCAGTCACGGGGGGAATGTACAGACCCAGTACTTC.

This clone appeared a few times. The chain couples TRBV7-9 to TRBJ1-2; D remains ambiguous. With 0 bases removed from V and 7 bases from J, the gap between germline ends came to 12 bases. The CDR3 runs to 14 residues. Germline V gene lookup returns CDR1 SEHNR and CDR2 FQNEAQ (reference sequence). This CDR3 is CASSLAHPTGGYTF. The CDR3 DNA is TGTGCCAGCAGCTTAGCGCACCCCACGGGTGGCTACACCTTC.

The rearrangement uses TRBV13 and TRBJ2-7; D unresolved. CDR3 length equals 14 residues. V was shortened by 5 bases and J by 2 bases, with 13 bases between the two germline ends. Germline V CDR1 and CDR2: PRHDT, FYEKMQ (reference sequence). The CDR3, as DNA: TGTGCCAGCAGCCTCGATACGGTAACCTACGAGCAGTACTTC. This translates into CASSLDTVTYEQYF.

The chain is built from TRBV19 and TRBJ1-1; a possible D gene is TRBD1 (5 bases). Germline lookup yields CDR1 LNHDA and CDR2 SQIVND (reference sequence). V was trimmed by 3 bases and J by 11 bases, leaving 19 bases between them. There are 14 residues in the CDR3. The CDR3 region is CASSIDSSITGAFF. The CDR3, as DNA: TGTGCCAGTAGTATTGACAGTTCTATCACTGGGGCTTTCTTT.

This clone was counted between two and nine times. The V call is TRBV27, the J call TRBJ1-2, with 8 positions matching TRBD1. V lost 8 bases to trimming and J lost 4 bases; unmatched junction nucleotides: 6. Germline CDR1 and CDR2: MNHEY and SMNVEV (reference sequence). There are 13 residues in the CDR3. The CDR3 spells CASVDRAAYGYTF. As DNA, the CDR3 is TGTGCCAGCGTGGACAGGGCGGCCTATGGCTACACCTTC.

This chain links TRBV7-9 with TRBJ1-2; possibly TRBD1 for D (6 bases). Trimming removed 7 bases from V and 4 bases from J, with 16 bases in between. Per germline, CDR1 SEHNR and CDR2 FQNEAQ (reference sequence). This CDR3 contains 14 residues. In nucleotides, the CDR3 is TGTGCCAGCACCCCTGATCTAGGGGGCTATGGCTACACCTTC. Translating gives CASTPDLGGYGYTF.

The J gene is TRBJ2-7, the V gene TRBV27, with TRBD2 as a possible D gene (5 bases). This CDR3 region has 15 residues. Trimming took off 3 bases at V and 6 bases at J, with 18 bases between the two ends. Germline CDR1 is MNHEY and CDR2 is SMNVEV (reference sequence). The CDR3 sequence: CASSFDYLKASEQYF. For the CDR3, the DNA is TGTGCCAGCAGTTTTGACTACTTAAAGGCTTCCGAGCAGTACTTC.

The chain couples TRBV15 to TRBJ1-1; perhaps TRBD1 as D (5 bases). Germline V gene sequence: CDR1 LNHNV, CDR2 YYDKDF (reference sequence). The CDR3 has 16 amino acids. V shed 0 bases and J shed 5 bases, with 16 bases lying between them. The CDR3 DNA reads TGTGCCACCAGCAGAGATTGGAGGGGCGCTGAAACTGAAGCTTTCTTT. Its translation: CATSRDWRGAETEAFF.

V gene TRBV3-1 (or the pseudogene TRBV3-2) combines with J gene TRBJ2-2; D is unclear. V lost 0 bases and J lost 1, with 12 bases in between. CDR3 length: 17 amino acids. CDR1 LGHDT and CDR2 YNNKEL come from the germline V gene (reference sequence). As DNA, the CDR3 is TGTGCCAGCAGCCAAGATGTACTTCCCTTGAACACCGGGGAGCTGTTTTTT. As protein: CASSQDVLPLNTGELFF.

The J gene is TRBJ2-3, the V gene TRBV7-3, with 15 nucleotides matching TRBD2. The CDR3 length is 16 residues. Trimming cost V 3 bases and J 4 bases; bases outside gene matches: 2. Germline-derived CDR1 and CDR2 are SGHTA and FQGTGA. In nucleotides, the CDR3 is TGTGCCAGCAGCTTTGGGACTAGCGGGAGGTCAGATACGCAGTATTTT. It encodes CASSFGTSGRSDTQYF.

The gene calls are TRBV11-1 and TRBJ2-1; TRBD2 agrees at 13 bases. The germline gives CDR1 SGHAT, CDR2 FQDESV (reference sequence). The CDR3 spans 16 residues. The V and J ends lost 1 base and 9 bases, in that order; junction bases with no gene match: 6. CDR3 bases: TGTGCCAGCAGCTTAGACGGACTAGCGGGAGTGGGTGAGCAGTTCTTC. Its protein product is CASSLDGLAGVGEQFF.

The chain links TRBV7-9 to TRBJ1-6; 7 nucleotides match TRBD1. Germline CDR1 and CDR2: SEHNR and FQNEAQ (reference sequence). V lost 3 bases, J lost 5 bases, and 4 bases stayed unmatched. The CDR3 is 15 residues long. DNA of the CDR3: TGTGCCAGCAGCTTGACAGGGTCTCATAATTCACCCCTCCACTTT. Translated: CASSLTGSHNSPLHF. Combining the CDR3 with reference TRBV7-9 and TRBJ1-6 gives the whole variable domain DTGVSQNPRHKITKRGQNVTFRCDPISEHNRLYWYRQTLGQGPEFLTYFQNEAQLEKSRLLSDRFSAERPKGSFSTLEIQRTEQGDSAMYLCASSLTGSHNSPLHFGNGTRLTVT.